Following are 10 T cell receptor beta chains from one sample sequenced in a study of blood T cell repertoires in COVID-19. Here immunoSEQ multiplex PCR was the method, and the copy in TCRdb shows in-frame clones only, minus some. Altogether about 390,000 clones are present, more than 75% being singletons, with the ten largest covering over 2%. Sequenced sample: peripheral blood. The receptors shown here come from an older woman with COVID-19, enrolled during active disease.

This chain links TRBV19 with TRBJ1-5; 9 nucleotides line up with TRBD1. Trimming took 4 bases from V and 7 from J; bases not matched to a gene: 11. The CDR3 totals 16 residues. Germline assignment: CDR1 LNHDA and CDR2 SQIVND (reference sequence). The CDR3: CASSRKDRGFYQPQHF. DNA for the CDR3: TGTGCCAGTAGTAGGAAGGACAGGGGATTTTACCAGCCCCAGCATTTT.

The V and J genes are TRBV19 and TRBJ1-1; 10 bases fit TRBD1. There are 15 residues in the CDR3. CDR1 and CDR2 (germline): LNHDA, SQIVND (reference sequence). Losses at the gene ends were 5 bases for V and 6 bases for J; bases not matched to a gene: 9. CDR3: CASSLNRDRGAEAFF. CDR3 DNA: TGTGCCAGTAGTCTCAACCGGGACAGGGGCGCTGAAGCTTTCTTT. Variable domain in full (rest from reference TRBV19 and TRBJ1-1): DGGITQSPKYLFRKEGQNVTLSCEQNLNHDAMYWYRQDPGQGLRLIYYSQIVNDFQKGDIAEGYSVSREKKESFPLTVTSAQKNPTAFYLCASSLNRDRGAEAFFGQGTRLTVV.

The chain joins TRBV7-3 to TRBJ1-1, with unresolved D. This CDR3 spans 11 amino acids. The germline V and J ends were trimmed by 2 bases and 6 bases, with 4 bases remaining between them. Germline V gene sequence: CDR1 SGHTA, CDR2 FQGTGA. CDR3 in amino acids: CASSLSSEAFF. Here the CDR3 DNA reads TGTGCCAGCAGCTTATCGTCTGAAGCTTTCTTT.

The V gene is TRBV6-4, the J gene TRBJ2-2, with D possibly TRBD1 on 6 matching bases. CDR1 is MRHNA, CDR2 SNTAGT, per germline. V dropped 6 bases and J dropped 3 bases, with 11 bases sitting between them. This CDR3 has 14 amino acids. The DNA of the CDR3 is TGTGCCAGCAGGGCAGGGGCCTACACCGGGGAGCTGTTTTTT. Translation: CASRAGAYTGELFF.

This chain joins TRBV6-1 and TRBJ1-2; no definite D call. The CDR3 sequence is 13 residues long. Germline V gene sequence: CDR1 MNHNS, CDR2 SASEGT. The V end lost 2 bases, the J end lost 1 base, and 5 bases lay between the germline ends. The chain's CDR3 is CASSEQVNYGYTF. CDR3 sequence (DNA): TGTGCCAGCAGTGAACAGGTTAACTATGGCTACACCTTC.

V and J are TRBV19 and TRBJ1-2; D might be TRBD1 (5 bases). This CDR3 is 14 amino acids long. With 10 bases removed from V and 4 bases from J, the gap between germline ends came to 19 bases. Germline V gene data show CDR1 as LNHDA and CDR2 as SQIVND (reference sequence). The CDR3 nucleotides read TGTGCCACGCAAGACAGCTACCACACCTATGGCTACACCTTC. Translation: CATQDSYHTYGYTF.

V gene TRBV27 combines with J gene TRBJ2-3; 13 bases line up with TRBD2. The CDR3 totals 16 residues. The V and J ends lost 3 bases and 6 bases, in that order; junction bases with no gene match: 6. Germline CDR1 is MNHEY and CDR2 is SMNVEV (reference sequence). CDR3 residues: CASSFGLAGALDTQYF. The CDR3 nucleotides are TGTGCCAGCAGTTTTGGACTAGCGGGGGCCCTTGATACGCAGTATTTT.

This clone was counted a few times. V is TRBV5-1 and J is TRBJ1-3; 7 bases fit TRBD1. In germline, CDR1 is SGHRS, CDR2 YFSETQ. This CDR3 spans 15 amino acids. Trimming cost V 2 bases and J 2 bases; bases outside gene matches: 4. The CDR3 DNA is TGCGCCAGCAGCTTAAACCAGGGGGCTGGAAACACCATATATTTT. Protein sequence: CASSLNQGAGNTIYF.

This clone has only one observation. Here the CDR3 reads CASSPARSGYEQYF. In DNA form, the CDR3 reads TGTGCCAGCAGCCCCGCAAGGTCGGGGTACGAGCAGTACTTC. The chain combines TRBV7-9 with TRBJ2-7; the D gene is possibly TRBD2 (5 bases). CDR3 length equals 14 residues. Germline V gene sequence: CDR1 SEHNR, CDR2 FQNEAQ (reference sequence). V was cut by 5 bases and J by 4 bases, with 15 bases left in between. Looking up the rest from reference TRBV7-9 and TRBJ2-7 gives the full variable domain: DTGVSQNPRHKITKRGQNVTFRCDPISEHNRLYWYRQTLGQGPEFLTYFQNEAQLEKSRLLSDRFSAERPKGSFSTLEIQRTEQGDSAMYLCASSPARSGYEQYFGPGTRLTVT.

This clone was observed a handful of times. The CDR3 protein is CASSLLVAFF. CDR3 bases: TGTGCCAGCAGCTTACTTGTGGCTTTCTTT. J is TRBJ1-1 and V is TRBV5-8; D unclear. This CDR3 region has 10 residues. Germline V lookup: CDR1 SGHTS, CDR2 YDEGEE. Trimming removed 2 bases from V and 11 bases from J, with 7 bases in between.